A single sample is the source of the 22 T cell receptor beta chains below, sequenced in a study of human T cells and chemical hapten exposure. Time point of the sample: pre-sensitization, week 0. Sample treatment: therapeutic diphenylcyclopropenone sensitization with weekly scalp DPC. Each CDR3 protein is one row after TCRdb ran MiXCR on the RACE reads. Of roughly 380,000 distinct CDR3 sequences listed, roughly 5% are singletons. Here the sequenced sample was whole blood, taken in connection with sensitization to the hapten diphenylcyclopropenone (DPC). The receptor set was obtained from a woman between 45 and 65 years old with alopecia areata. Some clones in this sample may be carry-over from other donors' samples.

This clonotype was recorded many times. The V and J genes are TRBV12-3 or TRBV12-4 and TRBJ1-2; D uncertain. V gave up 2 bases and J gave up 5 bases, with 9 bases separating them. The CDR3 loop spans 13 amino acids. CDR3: CASSLNAGYGYTF. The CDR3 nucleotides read TGTGCCAGCAGTTTAAACGCTGGTTATGGCTACACCTTC.

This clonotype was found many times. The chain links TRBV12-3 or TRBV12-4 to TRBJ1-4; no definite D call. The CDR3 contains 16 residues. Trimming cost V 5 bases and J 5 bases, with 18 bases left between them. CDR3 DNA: TGTGCCAGCAGTCCCCCCCTGGCAGAGAACAATGAAAAACTGTTTTTT. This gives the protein CASSPPLAENNEKLFF.

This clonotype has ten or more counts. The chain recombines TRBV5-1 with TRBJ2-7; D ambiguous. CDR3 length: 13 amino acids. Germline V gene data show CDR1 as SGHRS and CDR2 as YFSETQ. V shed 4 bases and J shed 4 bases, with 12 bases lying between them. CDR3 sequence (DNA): TGCGCCAGCAGCCCGCCGGATGAATACGAGCAGTACTTC. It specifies CASSPPDEYEQYF.

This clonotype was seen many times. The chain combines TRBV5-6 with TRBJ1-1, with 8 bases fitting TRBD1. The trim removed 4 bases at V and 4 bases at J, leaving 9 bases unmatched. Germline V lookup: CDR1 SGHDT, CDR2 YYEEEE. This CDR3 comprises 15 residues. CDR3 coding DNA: TGTGCCAGCAGCCCACCACAGGGGGAGGTCACTGAAGCTTTCTTT. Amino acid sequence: CASSPPQGEVTEAFF.

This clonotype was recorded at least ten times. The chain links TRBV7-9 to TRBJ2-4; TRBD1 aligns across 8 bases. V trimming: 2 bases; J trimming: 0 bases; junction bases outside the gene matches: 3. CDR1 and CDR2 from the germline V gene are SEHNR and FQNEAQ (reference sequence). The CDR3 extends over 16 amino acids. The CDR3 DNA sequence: TGTGCCAGCAGCTTACCAGGGGGCATAGCCAAAAACATTCAGTACTTC. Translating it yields CASSLPGGIAKNIQYF.

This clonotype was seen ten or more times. CDR3 residues: CASSLDNGPYEQYF. The DNA for the CDR3 is TGCGCCAGCAGCTTGGACAACGGCCCCTACGAGCAGTACTTC. V usage is TRBV5-1 and J usage is TRBJ2-7; D is unclear. V shed 0 bases and J shed 2 bases, with 9 bases lying between them. This CDR3 spans 14 amino acids. Germline V lookup: CDR1 SGHRS, CDR2 YFSETQ.

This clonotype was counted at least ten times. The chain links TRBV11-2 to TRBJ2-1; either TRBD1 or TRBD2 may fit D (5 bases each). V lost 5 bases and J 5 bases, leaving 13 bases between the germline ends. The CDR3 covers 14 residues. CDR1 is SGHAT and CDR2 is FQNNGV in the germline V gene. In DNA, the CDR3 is TGTGCCAGCAGCATTTCCGGGACCAACAATGAGCAGTTCTTC. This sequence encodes CASSISGTNNEQFF. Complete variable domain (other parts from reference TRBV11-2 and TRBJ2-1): EAGVAQSPRYKIIEKRQSVAFWCNPISGHATLYWYQQILGQGPKLLIQFQNNGVVDDSQLPKDRFSAERLKGVDSTLKIQPAKLEDSAVYLCASSISGTNNEQFFGPGTRLTVL.

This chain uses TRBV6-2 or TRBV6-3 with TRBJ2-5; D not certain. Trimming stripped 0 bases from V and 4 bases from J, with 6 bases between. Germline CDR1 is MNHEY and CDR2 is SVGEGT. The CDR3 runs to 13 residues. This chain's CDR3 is CASSYSHGETQYF. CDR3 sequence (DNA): TGTGCCAGCAGTTACTCCCATGGAGAGACCCAGTACTTC.

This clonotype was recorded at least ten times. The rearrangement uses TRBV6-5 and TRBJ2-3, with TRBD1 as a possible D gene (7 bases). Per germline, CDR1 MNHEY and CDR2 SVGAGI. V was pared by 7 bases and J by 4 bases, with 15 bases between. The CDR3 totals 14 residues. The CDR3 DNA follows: TGTGCCAGCACCCCCAGGGGGGTACCAGATACGCAGTATTTT. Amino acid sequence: CASTPRGVPDTQYF.

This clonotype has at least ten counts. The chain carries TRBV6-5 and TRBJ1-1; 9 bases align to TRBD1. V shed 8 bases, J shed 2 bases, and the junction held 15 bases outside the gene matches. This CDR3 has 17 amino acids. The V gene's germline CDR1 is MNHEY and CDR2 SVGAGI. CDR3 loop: CASAHGDRVGGNTEAFF. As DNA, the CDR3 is TGTGCCAGCGCTCATGGGGACAGGGTAGGGGGAAACACTGAAGCTTTCTTT.

The CDR3 DNA reads TGTGCCAGCAGTTGGATCGGGAGTCCAGATACGCAGTATTTT. As protein: CASSWIGSPDTQYF. The J gene is TRBJ2-3, the V gene TRBV12-3 or TRBV12-4; weak D call: TRBD2 (6 bases). CDR3 length: 14 residues. V dropped 4 bases and J dropped 4 bases, with 12 bases sitting between them.

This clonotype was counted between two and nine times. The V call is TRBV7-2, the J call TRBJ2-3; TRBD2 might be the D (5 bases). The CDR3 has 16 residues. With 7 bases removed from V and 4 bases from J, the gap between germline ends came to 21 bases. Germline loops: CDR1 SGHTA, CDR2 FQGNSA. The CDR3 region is CASKLGNAGGPDTQYF. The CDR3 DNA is TGTGCCAGCAAACTAGGCAACGCGGGCGGCCCAGATACGCAGTATTTT.

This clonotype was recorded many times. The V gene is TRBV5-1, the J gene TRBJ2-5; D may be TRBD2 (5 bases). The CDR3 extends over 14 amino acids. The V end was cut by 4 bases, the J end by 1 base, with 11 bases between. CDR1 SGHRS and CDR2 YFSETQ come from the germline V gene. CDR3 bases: TGCGCCAGCAGCATCACGGGGTCCCAAGAGACCCAGTACTTC. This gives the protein CASSITGSQETQYF.

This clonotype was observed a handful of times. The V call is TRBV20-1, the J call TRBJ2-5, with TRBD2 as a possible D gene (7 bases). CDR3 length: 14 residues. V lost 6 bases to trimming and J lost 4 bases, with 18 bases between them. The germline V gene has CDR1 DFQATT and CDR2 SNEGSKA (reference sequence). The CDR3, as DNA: TGCAGTGCAGCTAGCGGTTGGGGGGCAGAGACCCAGTACTTC. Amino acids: CSAASGWGAETQYF.

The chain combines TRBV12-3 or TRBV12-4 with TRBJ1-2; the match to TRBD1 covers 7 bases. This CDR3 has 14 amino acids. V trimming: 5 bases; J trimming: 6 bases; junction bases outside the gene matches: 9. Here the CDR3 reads CASSRTGSIDGYTF. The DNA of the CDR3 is TGTGCCAGCAGTCGGACAGGAAGTATTGATGGCTACACCTTC.

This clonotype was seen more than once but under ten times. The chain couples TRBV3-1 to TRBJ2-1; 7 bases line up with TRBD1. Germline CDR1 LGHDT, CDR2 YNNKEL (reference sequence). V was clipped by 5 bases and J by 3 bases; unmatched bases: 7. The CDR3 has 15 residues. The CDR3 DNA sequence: TGTGCCAGCAGCTTCCGGACAGGCTTCTACAATGAGCAGTTCTTC. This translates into CASSFRTGFYNEQFF.

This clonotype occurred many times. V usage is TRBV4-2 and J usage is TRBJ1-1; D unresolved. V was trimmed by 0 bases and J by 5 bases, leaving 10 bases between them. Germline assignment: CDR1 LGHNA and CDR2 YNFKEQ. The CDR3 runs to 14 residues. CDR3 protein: CASSQDTGYTEAFF. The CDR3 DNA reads TGTGCCAGCAGCCAAGATACCGGGTATACTGAAGCTTTCTTT.

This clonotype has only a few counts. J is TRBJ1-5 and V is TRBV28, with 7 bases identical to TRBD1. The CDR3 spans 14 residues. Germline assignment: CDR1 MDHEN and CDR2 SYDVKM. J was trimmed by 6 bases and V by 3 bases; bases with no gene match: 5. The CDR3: CASSLRQGSQPQHF. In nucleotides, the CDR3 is TGTGCCAGCAGTTTGCGACAGGGCAGTCAGCCCCAGCATTTT.

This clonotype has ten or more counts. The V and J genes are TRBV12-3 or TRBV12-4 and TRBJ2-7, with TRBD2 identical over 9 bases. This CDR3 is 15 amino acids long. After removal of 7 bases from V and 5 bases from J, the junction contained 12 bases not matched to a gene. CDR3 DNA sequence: TGTGCCAGCAAAAGTTTAGGTAGCGGGGGCGACGAGCAGTACTTC. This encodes CASKSLGSGGDEQYF.

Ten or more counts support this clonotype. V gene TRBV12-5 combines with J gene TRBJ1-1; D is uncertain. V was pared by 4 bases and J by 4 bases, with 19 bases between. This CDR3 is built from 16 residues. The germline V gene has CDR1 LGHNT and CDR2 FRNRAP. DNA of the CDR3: TGTGCTAGTGGTTCCGGGAAAGGATTTGAGGCCACTGAAGCTTTCTTT. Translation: CASGSGKGFEATEAFF.

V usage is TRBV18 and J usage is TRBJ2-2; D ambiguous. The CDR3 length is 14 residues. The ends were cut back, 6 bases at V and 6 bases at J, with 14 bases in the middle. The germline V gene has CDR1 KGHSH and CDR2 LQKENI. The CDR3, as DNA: TGTGCCAGCTCCCCGCCTCGGTCGTCCGGGGAGCTGTTTTTT. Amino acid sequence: CASSPPRSSGELFF.

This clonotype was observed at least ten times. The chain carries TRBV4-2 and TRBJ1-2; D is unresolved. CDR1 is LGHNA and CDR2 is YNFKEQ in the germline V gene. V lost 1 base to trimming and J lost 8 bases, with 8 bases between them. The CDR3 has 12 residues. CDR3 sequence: CASSQGSGGYTF. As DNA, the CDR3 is TGTGCCAGCAGCCAAGGTAGCGGCGGCTACACCTTC.